Shown below are 21 T cell receptor beta chains from a single sample sequenced in a study of Ad26.COV2.S vaccination and SARS-CoV-2 variants. Noted treatment: around 19 received Ad26.COV2.S at low or high dose, single or two shots; 5 received placebo; per-sample allocation not given. All samples were drawn on day 63, counting from the first vaccine or placebo injection. Profiling relied on immunoSEQ multiplex PCR, and the TCRdb table lists in-frame clones only, not all of them. Among fewer than 600,000 clones listed, approximately 90% were seen once. Sample: peripheral blood, taken in a trial of Ad26.COV2.S vaccine versus placebo. These receptors originate from a person between 18 and 59 years old who received the Ad26.COV2.S COVID-19 vaccine or a placebo.

This chain links TRBV6-5 with TRBJ2-5; D might be TRBD1 (6 bases). CDR1 is MNHEY and CDR2 is SVGAGI in the germline V gene. CDR3 length equals 14 residues. Trimming took 2 bases from V and 5 from J, leaving 12 bases between them. The chain's CDR3 is CASSYKGHAETQYF. Here the CDR3 DNA reads TGTGCCAGCAGTTACAAGGGACATGCGGAGACCCAGTACTTC.

V gene TRBV7-2 combines with J gene TRBJ2-7; no clear D gene. Germline lookup yields CDR1 SGHTA and CDR2 FQGNSA. The CDR3 has 13 amino acids. The V end was cut by 4 bases, the J end by 6 bases, with 13 bases between. CDR3 region: CASSSPPSVEQYF. The CDR3 nucleotides are TGTGCCAGCAGCTCCCCCCCATCGGTCGAGCAGTACTTC.

The chain links TRBV28 to TRBJ1-4; 10 bases line up with TRBD1. Germline CDR1 MDHEN, CDR2 SYDVKM. This CDR3 is built from 15 residues. J was trimmed by 8 bases and V by 8 bases; bases with no gene match: 11. The DNA for the CDR3 is TGTGCCAGCCGGACAGGGGGTCGAGTCTGGGAAAAACTGTTTTTT. Translation gives CASRTGGRVWEKLFF.

This chain uses TRBV7-9 with TRBJ2-5, with 11 bases aligning to TRBD2. This CDR3 spans 16 amino acids. The trim removed 1 base at V and 6 bases at J, leaving 7 bases unmatched. CDR1 is SEHNR and CDR2 is FQNEAQ in the germline V gene (reference sequence). The CDR3, as DNA: TGTGCCAGCAGCTTAGGGGTAGCGGGAGGGTTAAAGACCCAGTACTTC. Encoded protein: CASSLGVAGGLKTQYF.

J is TRBJ1-1 and V is TRBV30; D is ambiguous. V was pared by 3 bases and J by 5 bases, with 22 bases between. Germline V gene lookup returns CDR1 GTSNPN and CDR2 SVGIG (reference sequence). There are 16 residues in the CDR3. The CDR3: CAWRRVEVRGYTEAFF. Here the CDR3 DNA reads TGTGCCTGGAGGCGGGTTGAGGTCCGAGGATATACTGAAGCTTTCTTT.

The rearrangement uses TRBV6-5 and TRBJ2-5; 7 bases fit TRBD1. Germline CDR1 is MNHEY and CDR2 is SVGAGI. With V trimmed by 6 bases and J by 1 base, 8 bases remained unmatched. This CDR3 is built from 15 residues. CDR3 protein: CASSRHRGSQETQYF. The CDR3 nucleotides read TGTGCCAGCAGCCGCCACAGGGGTTCCCAAGAGACCCAGTACTTC.

V usage is TRBV7-3 and J usage is TRBJ2-2; D is tentatively TRBD1 or TRBD2 (5 bases each). Germline CDR1 SGHTA, CDR2 FQGTGA. The CDR3 consists of 14 residues. Trimming took 3 bases from V and 4 from J, leaving 9 bases between them. Here the CDR3 reads CASSFSGSTGELFF. DNA of the CDR3: TGTGCCAGCAGCTTTTCAGGGAGCACCGGGGAGCTGTTTTTT.

The V and J genes are TRBV7-9 and TRBJ2-7; D unclear. Germline loops: CDR1 SEHNR, CDR2 FQNEAQ (reference sequence). The CDR3 consists of 11 residues. V lost 5 bases and J lost 4, with 6 bases in between. The CDR3 bases are TGTGCCAGCAGCCTTCAATACGAGCAGTACTTC. This translates into CASSLQYEQYF. The full variable domain, in which reference TRBV7-9 and TRBJ2-7 provide the parts outside the CDR3, is DTGVSQNPRHKITKRGQNVTFRCDPISEHNRLYWYRQTLGQGPEFLTYFQNEAQLEKSRLLSDRFSAERPKGSFSTLEIQRTEQGDSAMYLCASSLQYEQYFGPGTRLTVT.

The chain carries TRBV7-9 and TRBJ1-3; TRBD1 might be the D (5 bases). Germline CDR1 is SEHNR and CDR2 is FQNEAQ (reference sequence). Trimming left V 0 bases short and J 4 bases short, with 10 bases between. The CDR3 consists of 15 residues. The CDR3 loop reads CASSLAIRDGNTIYF. CDR3 nucleotide sequence: TGTGCCAGCAGCTTAGCGATCAGGGACGGAAACACCATATATTTT. Complete variable domain (other parts from reference TRBV7-9 and TRBJ1-3): DTGVSQNPRHKITKRGQNVTFRCDPISEHNRLYWYRQTLGQGPEFLTYFQNEAQLEKSRLLSDRFSAERPKGSFSTLEIQRTEQGDSAMYLCASSLAIRDGNTIYFGEGSWLTVV.

The rearrangement joins TRBV5-1 to TRBJ2-1; no clear D. Germline V lookup: CDR1 SGHRS, CDR2 YFSETQ. The V end was cut by 4 bases, the J end by 2 bases, with 19 bases between. This CDR3 spans 17 amino acids. CDR3 in DNA: TGCGCCAGCAGCCTTGGCGACACATGGGTGGCCTACAATGAGCAGTTCTTC. It specifies CASSLGDTWVAYNEQFF.

The chain combines TRBV5-4 with TRBJ2-7; TRBD1 aligns across 9 bases. CDR3 length equals 15 residues. Germline-derived CDR1 and CDR2 are SGHNT and YYREEE (reference sequence). V lost 10 bases, J lost 4 bases, and 15 bases stayed unmatched. The CDR3 sequence: CACTTTGTGRYEQYF. CDR3 DNA sequence: TGTGCCTGTACTACAACCGGGACAGGGCGGTACGAGCAGTACTTC.

This rearrangement joins TRBV18 to TRBJ1-3; no definite D call. Germline V gene lookup returns CDR1 KGHSH and CDR2 LQKENI. CDR3 length: 16 residues. Trimming left V 4 bases short and J 0 bases short, with 13 bases between. The CDR3 DNA is TGTGCCAGCTCACTGAGACCACTGGGCTCTGGAAACACCATATATTTT. It specifies CASSLRPLGSGNTIYF.

The chain carries TRBV7-8 and TRBJ2-2, with 7 positions matching TRBD1. The CDR3 loop spans 19 amino acids. V was pared by 4 bases and J by 0 bases, with 14 bases of the junction left unmatched. Germline CDR1 SGHVS, CDR2 FQNEAQ. The CDR3 DNA is TGTGCCAGCAGCTCACACCGCACCCAGACAGGGACGAACACCGGGGAGCTGTTTTTT. This gives the protein CASSSHRTQTGTNTGELFF. The whole variable domain, filled in from reference TRBV7-8 and TRBJ2-2, reads GAGVSQSPRYKVAKRGQDVALRCDPISGHVSLFWYQQALGQGPEFLTYFQNEAQLDKSGLPSDRFFAERPEGSVSTLKIQRTQQEDSAVYLCASSSHRTQTGTNTGELFFGEGSRLTVL.

V usage is TRBV6-4 and J usage is TRBJ1-1; TRBD1 is a possible D gene (5 bases). Trimming left V 0 bases short and J 0 bases short, with 11 bases between. The CDR3 is 16 amino acids. Per the germline V gene, CDR1 is MRHNA and CDR2 is SNTAGT. The CDR3: CASSDSWGRVNTEAFF. CDR3 nucleotide sequence: TGTGCCAGCAGTGACTCGTGGGGCAGGGTGAACACTGAAGCTTTCTTT.

J is TRBJ2-1 and V is TRBV6-5; the D gene is possibly TRBD1 (5 bases). The V and J ends lost 2 bases and 5 bases respectively, with 16 bases between them. This CDR3 has 16 amino acids. Germline values: CDR1 MNHEY, CDR2 SVGAGI. The CDR3 DNA reads TGTGCCAGCAGTTACGGATCCTCGACAGTAAACAATGAGCAGTTCTTC. It translates to CASSYGSSTVNNEQFF.

This CDR3 is CASSLVRQGPRETQYF. The CDR3 DNA sequence: TGTGCCAGCAGCTTAGTAAGGCAGGGCCCGCGGGAGACCCAGTACTTC. The V and J genes are TRBV7-6 and TRBJ2-5; D is possibly TRBD1 (5 bases). CDR3 size: 16 residues. V was clipped by 1 base and J by 5 bases, with 17 bases between them. Germline-derived CDR1 and CDR2 are SGHVS and FNYEAQ.

V is TRBV28 and J is TRBJ2-7; no reliable D call. In germline, CDR1 is MDHEN, CDR2 SYDVKM. This CDR3 has 17 residues. Trimming removed 5 bases from V and 3 bases from J, with 23 bases in between. The CDR3 reads CASSPGFPGPSNYEQYF. CDR3 DNA: TGTGCCAGCAGTCCCGGGTTCCCTGGGCCCTCCAACTACGAGCAGTACTTC.

There are a few counts of this clone. Other DNA sequences in this sample translate to the same CDR3. The chain recombines TRBV5-1 with TRBJ2-1; D possibly corresponds to TRBD2 (6 bases). Germline V gene data show CDR1 as SGHRS and CDR2 as YFSETQ. The ends were cut back, 0 bases at V and 8 bases at J, with 15 bases in the middle. This CDR3 comprises 15 residues. The CDR3 sequence: CASSLAGTGGYEQFF. CDR3 sequence (DNA): TGCGCCAGCAGCTTGGCCGGGACTGGGGGATATGAGCAGTTCTTC. Full variable domain (outside the CDR3, taken from reference TRBV5-1 and TRBJ2-1): KAGVTQTPRYLIKTRGQQVTLSCSPISGHRSVSWYQQTPGQGLQFLFEYFSETQRNKGNFPGRFSGRQFSNSRSEMNVSTLELGDSALYLCASSLAGTGGYEQFFGPGTRLTVL.

This chain links TRBV4-1 with TRBJ1-1; 10 bases are shared with TRBD1. The CDR3 has 15 residues. Germline CDR1 and CDR2: MGHRA and YSYEKL. V shed 5 bases and J 4 bases; nucleotides not matched to a gene: 7. The chain's CDR3 is CASSATGGEGTEAFF. The CDR3 DNA reads TGCGCCAGCAGCGCGACAGGGGGCGAGGGCACTGAAGCTTTCTTT.

This sequence joins TRBV7-9 and TRBJ1-2; D is perhaps TRBD1 (6 bases). The CDR3 runs 15 residues. Deletions cut 4 bases from V and 5 bases from J, with 17 bases between. The germline V gene has CDR1 SEHNR and CDR2 FQNEAQ (reference sequence). The CDR3 sequence: CASSSRTAKDYGYTF. CDR3 bases: TGTGCCAGCAGCTCTCGGACAGCAAAGGATTATGGCTACACCTTC.

V is TRBV12-3 or TRBV12-4 and J is TRBJ1-1, with no clear D. The CDR3 contains 13 residues. Between the trimmed V and J ends, which lost 6 bases and 3 bases, there was a span of 11 bases. DNA for the CDR3: TGTGCCAGCAGGTGGTTGGAGGACACTGAAGCTTTCTTT. Its translation: CASRWLEDTEAFF.